The clone carrying this T cell receptor (beta chain) was seen ten or more times. No antigen is known for it. V lost 3 bases, J lost 8 bases, and 14 bases stayed unmatched. The CDR3 totals 17 residues. Germline assignment: CDR1 SGHRS and CDR2 YFSETQ. The source of the sample is a study of neurological immune-mediated disorders. General study points: There were no CDR3 amino acid sequences shared by expanded clones across subjects, a result suggesting private repertoires in all groups.

TCRdb reprocessed the 5' RACE reads via MiXCR and lists one record per CDR3 protein. The repertoire holds around 79,000 distinct CDR3 sequences, with roughly 13% as singletons. The chain uses TRBV5-1 and TRBJ2-2, with TRBD1 matching 9 bases. The source of this sequence is a woman aged 45-60 years in good health. The sequencing sample was made of PBMCs. In DNA form, the CDR3 reads TGCGCCAGCAGCTATCTCCAACTCCGGGACAGGGATGGGGAGCTGTTTTTT. This encodes CASSYLQLRDRDGELFF.